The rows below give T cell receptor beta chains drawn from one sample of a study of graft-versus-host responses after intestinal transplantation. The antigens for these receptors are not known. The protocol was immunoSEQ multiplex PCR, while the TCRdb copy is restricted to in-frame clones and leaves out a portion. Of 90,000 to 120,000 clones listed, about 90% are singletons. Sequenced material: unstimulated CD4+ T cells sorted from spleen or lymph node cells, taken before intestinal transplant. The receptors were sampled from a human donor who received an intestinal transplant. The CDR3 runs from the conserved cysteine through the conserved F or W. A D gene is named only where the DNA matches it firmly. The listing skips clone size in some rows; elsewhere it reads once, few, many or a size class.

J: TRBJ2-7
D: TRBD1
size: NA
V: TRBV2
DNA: TGTGCCAGCAGTAGACAGGGGGTACCCTACGAGCAGTACTTC
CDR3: CASSRQGVPYEQYF

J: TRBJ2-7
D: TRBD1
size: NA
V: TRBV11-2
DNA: TGTGCCAGCCGCTTATCCGGGACAGGGGCCTACGAGCAGTACTTC
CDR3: CASRLSGTGAYEQYF

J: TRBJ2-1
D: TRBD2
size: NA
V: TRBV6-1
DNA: TGTGCCAGCAGTGATGAAGTAGCGGGAGGAGAAAAGCAGTTCTTC
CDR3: CASSDEVAGGEKQFF

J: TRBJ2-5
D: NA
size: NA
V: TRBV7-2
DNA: TGTGCCAGCAGCGAACCGGGACACGAGACCCAGTACTTC
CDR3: CASSEPGHETQYF

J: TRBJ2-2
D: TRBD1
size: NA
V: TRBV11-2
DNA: TGTGCCAGCAGCCTACCCAGGGGCGGACAGGGGAGAGCCGGGGAGCTGTTTTTT
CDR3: CASSLPRGGQGRAGELFF

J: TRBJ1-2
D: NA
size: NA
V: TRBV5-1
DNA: TGCGCCAGCAGCTTGGAGTCAGGGTACTATGGCTACACCTTC
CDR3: CASSLESGYYGYTF

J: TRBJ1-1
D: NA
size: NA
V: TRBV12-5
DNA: TGTGCTAGTGGTCAAGGGTCTCCGCGGTCTGACACTGAAGCTTTCTTT
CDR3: CASGQGSPRSDTEAFF

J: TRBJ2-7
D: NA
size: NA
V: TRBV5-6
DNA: TGTGCCAGCAGCTTGGTGGACTCCTACGAGCAGTACTTC
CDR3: CASSLVDSYEQYF

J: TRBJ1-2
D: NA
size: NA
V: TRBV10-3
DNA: TGTGCCATCAATCCAGAGCCCAACTATGGCTACACCTTC
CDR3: CAINPEPNYGYTF

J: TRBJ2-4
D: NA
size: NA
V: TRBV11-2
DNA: TGTGCCAGCAGCTTATACGCGAATGTGGCCAAAAACATTCAGTACTTC
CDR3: CASSLYANVAKNIQYF

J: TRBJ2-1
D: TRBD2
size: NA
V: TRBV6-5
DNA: TGTGCCAGCAGCCTTAGCGGGAGCTCCTACAATGAGCAGTTCTTC
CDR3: CASSLSGSSYNEQFF

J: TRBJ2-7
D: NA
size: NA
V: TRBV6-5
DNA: TGTGCCAGCCAGAAAGCGGTCTCCTACGAGCAGTACTTC
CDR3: CASQKAVSYEQYF

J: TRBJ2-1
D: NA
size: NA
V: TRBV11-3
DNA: TGTGCCAGCAGCTTGGGCCGGGGCTCCTACAATGAGCAGTTCTTC
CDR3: CASSLGRGSYNEQFF

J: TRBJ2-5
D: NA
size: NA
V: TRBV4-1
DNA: TGCGCCAGCAGCCAAGTCAGGGGGAGGTACCAAGAGACCCAGTACTTC
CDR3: CASSQVRGRYQETQYF

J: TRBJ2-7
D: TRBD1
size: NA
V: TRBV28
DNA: TGTGCCAGCACTGGACAGGGTTTTTTCCCTGGCGAGCAGTACTTC
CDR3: CASTGQGFFPGEQYF

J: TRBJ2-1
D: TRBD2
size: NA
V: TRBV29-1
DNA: TGCAGCGTTGAAGTCGGCACTAGCGGGAACGGCGGGCAGTTCTTC
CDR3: CSVEVGTSGNGGQFF

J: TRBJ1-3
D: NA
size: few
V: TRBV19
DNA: TGTGCCAGTAGTATAGATCCGGGGCCCGGAAACACCATATATTTT
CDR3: CASSIDPGPGNTIYF

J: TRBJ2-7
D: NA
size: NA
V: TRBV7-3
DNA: TGTGCCAGCAGCTTAGGCCCCCCCCAGATCTACGAGCAGTACTTC
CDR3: CASSLGPPQIYEQYF

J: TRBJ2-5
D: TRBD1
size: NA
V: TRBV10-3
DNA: TGTGCCGTCGGGACAGGACAAGAGACCCAGTACTTC
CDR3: CAVGTGQETQYF

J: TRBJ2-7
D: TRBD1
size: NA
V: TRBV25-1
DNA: TGTGCCAGCAGTCCAGCGACAGGGCTCGGCCACGAGCAGTACTTC
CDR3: CASSPATGLGHEQYF